This T cell receptor beta chain was profiled in a study of siplizumab effects on memory and regulatory T cells. This table comes from immunoSEQ multiplex PCR, and its TCRdb copy is limited to in-frame clones, with some not included. The sample yields approximately 120,000 clones, 90% to 95% seen once. Turning to this clone: Antigen unknown.

The study's findings and limits: The apparent diversity of naive T cells exceeded that of memory cells, and naive T cells seemed to make a major contribution to the alloresponse. No naive or memory phenotype could be assigned to roughly 75-95% of proliferating clones.

Trimming shortened V by 5 bases and J by 8 bases, and 16 bases separated the two germline ends. This CDR3 has 14 residues. Germline V gives CDR1 SNHLY, CDR2 FYNNEI. The receptor's source is a human donor in good health. The V gene is TRBV2, the J gene TRBJ2-1; D not certain. Sequenced input: non-Treg CD4+ T cells sorted from blood. CDR3 sequence (DNA): TGTGCCAGCAGTCCGCTAGTAATCGTCGATGAGCAGTTCTTC. Protein: CASSPLVIVDEQFF.